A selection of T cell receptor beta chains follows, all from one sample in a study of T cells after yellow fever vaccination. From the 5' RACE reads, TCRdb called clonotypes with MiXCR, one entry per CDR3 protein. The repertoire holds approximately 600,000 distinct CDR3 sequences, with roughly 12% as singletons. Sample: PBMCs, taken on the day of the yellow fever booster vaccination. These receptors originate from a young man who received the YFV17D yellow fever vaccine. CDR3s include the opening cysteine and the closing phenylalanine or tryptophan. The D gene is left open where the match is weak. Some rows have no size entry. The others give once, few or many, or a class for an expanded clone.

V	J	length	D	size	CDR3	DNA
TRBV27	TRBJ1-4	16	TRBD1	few	CASSLMIGTGGSKLFF	TGTGCCAGCAGTTTAATGATAGGGACAGGGGGGTCAAAACTGTTTTTT
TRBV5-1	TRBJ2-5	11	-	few	CASSIDNVQYF	TGCGCCAGCAGCATAGACAATGTCCAGTACTTC
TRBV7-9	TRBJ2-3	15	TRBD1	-	CASSFDRVATDTQYF	TGTGCCAGCAGTTTCGACAGGGTTGCAACAGATACGCAGTATTTT
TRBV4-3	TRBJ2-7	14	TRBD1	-	CASSDRALSYEQYF	TGCGCCAGCTCGGACAGGGCCCTCTCCTACGAGCAGTACTTC
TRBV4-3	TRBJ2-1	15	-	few	CASSQELAVSNEQFF	TGCGCCAGCAGCCAAGAGCTAGCTGTGTCTAATGAGCAGTTCTTC
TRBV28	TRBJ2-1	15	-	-	CASSSEAYTYNEQFF	TGTGCCAGCAGTTCCGAGGCATATACGTACAATGAGCAGTTCTTC
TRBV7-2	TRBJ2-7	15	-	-	CASSLEANIIYEQYF	TGTGCCAGCAGCTTGGAGGCCAACATCATCTACGAGCAGTACTTC
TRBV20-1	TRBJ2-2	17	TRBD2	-	CSARDQDSGRYTGELFF	TGCAGTGCTAGAGATCAGGATAGCGGGAGGTACACCGGGGAGCTGTTTTTT
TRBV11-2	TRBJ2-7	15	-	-	CASSLGPGIFNEQYF	TGTGCCAGCAGCTTAGGTCCGGGAATCTTCAACGAGCAGTACTTC
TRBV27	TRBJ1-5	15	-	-	CASRSTDRGGQPQHF	TGTGCCAGCAGATCGACGGACCGGGGGGGGCAGCCCCAGCATTTT
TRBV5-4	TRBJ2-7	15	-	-	CASSLDSTRYGEQYF	TGTGCCAGCAGCTTGGATTCGACTAGATACGGCGAGCAGTACTTC
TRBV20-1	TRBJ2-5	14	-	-	CSARDIRGGETQYF	TGCAGTGCTAGAGATATCAGGGGAGGAGAGACCCAGTACTTC
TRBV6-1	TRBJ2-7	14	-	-	CASSEPGPIYEQYF	TGTGCCAGCAGCGAACCGGGACCGATTTACGAGCAGTACTTC
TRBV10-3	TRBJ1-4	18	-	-	CAISESPRTAVKGEKLFF	TGTGCCATCAGTGAGTCCCCTCGGACAGCCGTTAAGGGTGAAAAACTGTTTTTT
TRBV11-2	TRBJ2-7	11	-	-	CASSGTLEQYF	TGTGCCAGCAGCGGGACGTTGGAGCAGTACTTC
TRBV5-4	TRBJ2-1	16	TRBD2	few	CASSGTRAGGPNEQFF	TGTGCCAGCAGTGGGACTCGGGCGGGAGGCCCAAATGAGCAGTTCTTC
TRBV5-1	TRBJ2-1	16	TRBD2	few	CASSLRLAGDYNEQFF	TGCGCCAGCAGCCTCCGCCTAGCGGGAGATTACAATGAGCAGTTCTTC
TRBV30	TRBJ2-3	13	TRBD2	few	CAWGTSGADTQYF	TGTGCCTGGGGGACTAGCGGAGCAGATACGCAGTATTTT
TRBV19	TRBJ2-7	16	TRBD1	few	CASSLSSGTGRNEQYF	TGTGCCAGTAGTCTCTCATCCGGGACAGGGAGGAACGAGCAGTACTTC
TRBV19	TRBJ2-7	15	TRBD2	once	CASSTQGLDRYEQYF	TGTGCCAGTAGTACCCAGGGACTAGACCGCTACGAGCAGTACTTC
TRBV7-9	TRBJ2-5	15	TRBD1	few	CASSFGQGPVETQYF	TGTGCCAGCAGCTTTGGACAGGGCCCTGTGGAGACCCAGTACTTC
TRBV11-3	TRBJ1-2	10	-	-	CASSLDRGHF	TGTGCCAGCAGCTTAGATCGAGGACATTTC
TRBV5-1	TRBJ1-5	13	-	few	CASRPGENQPQHF	TGCGCCAGCAGACCAGGGGAAAATCAGCCCCAGCATTTT
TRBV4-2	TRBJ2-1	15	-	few	CASSQEPDLRHEQFF	TGTGCCAGCAGCCAAGAACCAGACCTTCGGCATGAGCAGTTCTTC
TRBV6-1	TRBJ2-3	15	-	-	CASAARVPVEDTQYF	TGTGCCAGCGCGGCAAGAGTCCCAGTAGAGGATACGCAGTATTTT
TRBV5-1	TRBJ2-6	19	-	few	CASSAGTGITGGGANVLTF	TGCGCCAGCAGCGCGGGAACCGGGATCACCGGAGGTGGGGCCAACGTCCTGACTTTC
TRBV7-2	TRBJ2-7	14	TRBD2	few	CASSAEREAYEQYF	TGTGCCAGCAGCGCGGAGCGGGAGGCCTACGAGCAGTACTTC
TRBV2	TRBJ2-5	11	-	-	CASSELETQYF	TGTGCCAGCAGTGAATTGGAGACCCAGTACTTC
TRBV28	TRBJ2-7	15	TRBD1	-	CASTFFRTGVYEQYF	TGTGCCAGCACTTTTTTTCGGACAGGGGTATACGAGCAGTACTTC
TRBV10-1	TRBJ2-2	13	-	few	CASNGTPPGELFF	TGCGCCAGCAATGGGACTCCACCCGGGGAGCTGTTTTTT
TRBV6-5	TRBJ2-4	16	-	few	CASSYSGQGGRDIQYF	TGTGCCAGCAGTTACTCCGGGCAGGGGGGACGGGACATTCAGTACTTC
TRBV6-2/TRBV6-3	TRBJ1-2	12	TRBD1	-	CASSRDSYGYTF	TGTGCCAGCAGCCGGGACAGCTATGGCTACACCTTC
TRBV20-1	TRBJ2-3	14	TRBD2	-	CSAPREGGTDTQYF	TGCAGTGCTCCTCGGGAGGGGGGCACAGATACGCAGTATTTT
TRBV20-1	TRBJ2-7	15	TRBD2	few	CSAQAVSAGAGEQYF	TGCAGTGCACAAGCCGTCTCTGCGGGAGCTGGAGAGCAGTACTTC
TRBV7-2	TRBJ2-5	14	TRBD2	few	CASSPALAAETQYF	TGTGCCAGCAGCCCTGCCCTAGCGGCGGAGACCCAGTACTTC
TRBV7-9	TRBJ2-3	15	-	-	CASSPALTLTDTQYF	TGTGCCAGCAGCCCCGCTCTTACCCTTACAGATACGCAGTATTTT
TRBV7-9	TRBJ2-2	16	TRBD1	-	CASSLGTGTGTGELFF	TGTGCCAGCAGCCTCGGGACAGGGACTGGCACCGGGGAGCTGTTTTTT
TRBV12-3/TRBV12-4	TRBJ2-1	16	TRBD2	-	CASSLTPGLGDNEQFF	TGTGCCAGCAGCCTAACTCCGGGACTAGGGGACAATGAGCAGTTCTTC
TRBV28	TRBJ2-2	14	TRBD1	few	CASRGQGGSGELFF	TGTGCCAGCAGGGGACAGGGGGGTTCCGGGGAGCTGTTTTTT
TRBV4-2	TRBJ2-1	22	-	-	CASSPTMPLNALGASSYNEQFF	TGTGCCAGCAGCCCAACGATGCCCCTTAATGCCTTAGGGGCCAGCTCCTACAATGAGCAGTTCTTC
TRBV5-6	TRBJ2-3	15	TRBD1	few	CASRSGTGNTDTQYF	TGTGCCAGCAGGTCCGGGACAGGGAACACAGATACGCAGTATTTT
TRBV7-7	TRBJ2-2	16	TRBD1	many	CASSYAGTANTGELFF	TGTGCTAGCAGCTACGCCGGGACAGCGAACACCGGGGAGCTGTTTTTT
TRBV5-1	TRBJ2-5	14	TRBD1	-	CATTFEGATETQYF	TGCGCCACTACCTTTGAGGGGGCAACGGAGACCCAGTACTTC
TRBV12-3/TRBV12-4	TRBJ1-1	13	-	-	CASSLYENTEAFF	TGTGCCAGCAGTTTATACGAGAACACTGAAGCTTTCTTT
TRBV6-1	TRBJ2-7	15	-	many	CASSDQPQAPYEQYF	TGTGCCAGCAGTGATCAGCCCCAAGCCCCCTACGAGCAGTACTTC
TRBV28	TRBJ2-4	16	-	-	CASSLLGDLAKNIQYF	TGTGCCAGCAGTTTACTGGGGGATTTAGCCAAAAACATTCAGTACTTC
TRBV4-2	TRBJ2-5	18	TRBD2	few	CASSQDRGLAGARETQYF	TGTGCCAGCAGCCAAGATCGGGGACTAGCGGGAGCCAGAGAGACCCAGTACTTC
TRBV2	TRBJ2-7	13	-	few	CASTQGRSYEQYF	TGTGCCAGCACCCAGGGGCGCTCCTACGAGCAGTACTTC
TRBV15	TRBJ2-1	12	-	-	CATSLSYNEQFF	TGTGCCACCAGCCTCTCTTACAATGAGCAGTTCTTC
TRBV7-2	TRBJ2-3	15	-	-	CASSIWGQSTDTQYF	TGTGCCAGCAGCATATGGGGACAAAGCACAGATACGCAGTATTTT
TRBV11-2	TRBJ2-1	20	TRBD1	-	CASSIMTAVWGTGLSNEQFF	TGTGCCAGCAGCATCATGACCGCGGTGTGGGGGACAGGGCTTTCGAATGAGCAGTTCTTC
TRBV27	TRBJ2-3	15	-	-	CASSSGLSSTDTQYF	TGTGCCAGCAGTTCCGGACTGAGTAGCACAGATACGCAGTATTTT
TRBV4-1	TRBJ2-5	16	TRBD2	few	CASRRGLAGMQETQYF	TGCGCCAGCAGACGGGGACTAGCGGGAATGCAAGAGACCCAGTACTTC
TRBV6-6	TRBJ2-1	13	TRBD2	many	CASRASGDNEQFF	TGTGCCAGCAGGGCTAGCGGGGACAATGAGCAGTTCTTC
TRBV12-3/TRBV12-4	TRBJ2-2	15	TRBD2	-	CASSLGGTGTGELFF	TGTGCCAGCAGTTTGGGGGGGACGGGCACCGGGGAGCTGTTTTTT
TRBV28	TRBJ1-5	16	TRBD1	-	CASAVVRTGNGQPQHF	TGTGCCAGCGCCGTCGTAAGGACAGGGAATGGTCAGCCCCAGCATTTT
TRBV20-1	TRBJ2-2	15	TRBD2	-	CSARIAGVWSGELFF	TGCAGTGCTAGAATAGCGGGAGTCTGGTCCGGGGAGCTGTTTTTT